This T cell receptor beta chain stems from a study of T cells in Graves' hyperthyroidism and ophthalmopathy. Overall study: Peripheral blood was secured at the point of initial diagnosis, before any treatment.

Newly diagnosed hyperthyroidism patients aged 18 to 65 years had disease lasting under 2 months. Together with thyroid ultrasound, orbital computed tomography, serum thyroxine and TRAb, clinical symptoms were used for diagnoses. PBMCs stemmed from approximately 10 ml fresh peripheral blood. Many counts were recorded for this clonotype. There are 14 residues in the CDR3. The germline V and J ends were trimmed by 6 bases and 4 bases, with 15 bases remaining between them. Germline CDR1 MNHNS, CDR2 SASEGT. Researchers took RNA transcripts and amplified the TCR beta CDR3 regions from them. TCR CDR3 regions were first amplified by RT-PCR with HTBI primers. TCRdb reanalysed the multiplex PCR reads using MiXCR and keeps one entry per CDR3 protein. Of hundreds of thousands of distinct CDR3 sequences listed, about 14% are singletons.

The clonotype was recovered from a woman in her late teens or twenties with Graves' hyperthyroidism. Sequences were obtained from blood. The chain links TRBV6-1 to TRBJ1-1, with D perhaps matching TRBD1 (6 bases). As DNA, the CDR3 is TGTGCCAGCAGCCGAAACAGGGAAGGCACTGAAGCTTTCTTT. It specifies CASSRNREGTEAFF.